The clone carrying this T cell receptor (beta chain) appeared many times. What it binds is not known. Trimming shortened V by 2 bases and J by 5 bases, and 10 bases separated the two germline ends. Per the germline V gene, CDR1 is PRHDT and CDR2 is FYEKMQ (reference sequence). The CDR3 loop spans 13 amino acids. Each cDNA molecule carried a unique molecular identifier. TCRdb reanalysed the 5' RACE reads using MiXCR and keeps one entry per CDR3 protein. The sample holds about 67,000 distinct CDR3 sequences, around a tenth seen once. The record originates from a study of early T cells in non-severe SARS-CoV-2 infection. Study in general: Chains stayed unpaired after sequencing of bulk RNA from unsorted whole blood. Broader study findings: In VDJdb matching, anti-spike CD8 responses were favored while private and CD4 specificities went missing.

V gene TRBV13 combines with J gene TRBJ2-7, with D perhaps TRBD1 (5 bases). Sequenced input: whole blood. The TCR comes from an adult who was a healthcare worker with PCR-confirmed SARS-CoV-2 infection or an uninfected control (not recorded which). CDR3 sequence reads: CASSLSRVHEQYF. CDR3 DNA: TGTGCCAGCAGCTTATCCAGGGTTCACGAGCAGTACTTC.